The entry below gives a single T cell receptor (beta chain) sequence along with its context. Its antigen is not identified. This CDR3 has 14 amino acids. With V trimmed by 4 bases and J by 4 bases, 3 bases remained unmatched. From germline, CDR1 is LNHDA and CDR2 SQIVND (reference sequence). Time point of the sample: week 47, end of study. Each dose delivered 300 ug of mutant IDH1 20-mer peptide subcutaneously with imiquimod. Generated by immunoSEQ multiplex PCR, the TCRdb table keeps only in-frame clones and is missing some. The profile covers tens of thousands of clones, with roughly 61% appearing a single time and about 5% taken by the ten largest. The data belong to a study of a mutant IDH1 vaccine in newly diagnosed glioma. Study information: Among treated patients, about 62% were male and 37.5% female, and mean age was about 39 years.

The chain couples TRBV19 to TRBJ2-7; 11 positions agree with TRBD1. Sample: peripheral blood mononuclear cells (PBMCs), taken from a glioma patient whose treatment included an IDH1 peptide vaccine. This sequence was found in a man aged 40-50 years with glioma. Some clones in this sample may be carry-over from other donors' samples. CDR3 coding DNA: TGTGCCAGTAGTACGGGGACAGGGGGATACGAGCAGTACTTC. Protein product: CASSTGTGGYEQYF.